These T cell receptor beta chains were read from a single sample in a study of blood T cells in healthy people across ages. TCRdb re-derived calls from the 5' RACE reads in MiXCR, one entry per CDR3 protein. The table has about 810,000 distinct CDR3 sequences, around 34% seen once; the top ten hold 13%. Sequencing was done on a sample of blood. The receptors were gathered from a man younger than 30 in good health. CDR3s include the opening cysteine and the closing phenylalanine or tryptophan. The order of the fields is D gene, V gene, J gene, clone size, CDR3 DNA, CDR3 protein. The D gene is left open where the match is weak. Size is stated for part of the rows, as once, few or many counts, or as a class when the clone is expanded.

>.|TRBV4-3|TRBJ1-4|few
TGCGCCAGCAGCCAAGCTTCGTACAGCCCTAATGAAAAACTGTTTTTT
CASSQASYSPNEKLFF
>TRBD2|TRBV20-1|TRBJ2-1|many
TGCAGTGCTAGGGTCCAGCGGGGACCGGGTGAGCAGTTCTTC
CSARVQRGPGEQFF
>.|TRBV4-1|TRBJ2-7|.
TGCGCCAGCAGCCAAGATCCCGAGACTTCCTACAATGAGCAGTACTTC
CASSQDPETSYNEQYF
>.|TRBV20-1|TRBJ1-1|few
TGCAGTGCTCTACAACGACAGGAGATGAACACTGAAGCTTTCTTT
CSALQRQEMNTEAFF
>TRBD1|TRBV12-3/TRBV12-4|TRBJ2-7|.
TGTGCCAACAGCAAAGACTGGGGACAGACCTACGAGCAGTACTTC
CANSKDWGQTYEQYF
>.|TRBV10-3|TRBJ2-6|few
TGTGCCATCAGTGAGTCGCAGGGCGCCGGGGCCAACGTCCTGACTTTC
CAISESQGAGANVLTF
>TRBD1|TRBV15|TRBJ1-2|few
TGTGCCACCAGCAGAGATCCCCCGCGACAGGGGTATGGTTACACCTTC
CATSRDPPRQGYGYTF
>TRBD2|TRBV12-3/TRBV12-4|TRBJ2-1|.
TGTGCCAGCAGTTCCGAGCGGGGGGGCACGAATGAGCAGTTCTTC
CASSSERGGTNEQFF
>TRBD2|TRBV5-5|TRBJ2-1|many
TGTGCCAGCAGCTTAGCGGGGACCTTTGACAATGAGCAGTTCTTC
CASSLAGTFDNEQFF
>TRBD1|TRBV15|TRBJ2-1|.
TGTGCCACCAGCAGAGAGAGGACAGGGGTCTACAATGAGCAGTTCTTC
CATSRERTGVYNEQFF
>.|TRBV12-3/TRBV12-4|TRBJ1-4|.
TGTGCCAGCAGATCTTCACGGAATGAAAAACTGTTTTTT
CASRSSRNEKLFF
>TRBD1|TRBV4-2|TRBJ1-4|.
TGTGCCAGCAGCCAAGGGGACAGGGGCCGCTCGCGGGAAAAACTGTTTTTT
CASSQGDRGRSREKLFF
>TRBD1|TRBV10-3|TRBJ2-2|few
TGTGCCATCAGAGGGACAGGGGACACCGGGGAGCTGTTTTTT
CAIRGTGDTGELFF
>.|TRBV5-1|TRBJ2-3|.
.
CASSVGQGADTRYF
>.|TRBV15|TRBJ2-7|few
TGTGCCACCAGCAGAGGAGTCATTTGGTACGAGCAGTACTTC
CATSRGVIWYEQYF
>TRBD1|TRBV6-1|TRBJ2-1|few
TGTGCCAGCAGTGCCCCGGACAGGGGACGGAATGAGCAGTTCTTC
CASSAPDRGRNEQFF
>TRBD2|TRBV20-1|TRBJ2-1|few
TGCAGTGCTAGAAATAGCGGGGGCAGCTCCTACAATGAGCAGTTCTTC
CSARNSGGSSYNEQFF
>.|TRBV6-5|TRBJ1-2|.
TGTGCCAGCAGTTACACCCCAGGAGGTGGAGGCTACACCTTC
CASSYTPGGGGYTF
>.|TRBV6-2/TRBV6-3|TRBJ2-7|.
TGTGCCAGCGGTGAGGACGCCAGCTACGAGCAGTACTTC
CASGEDASYEQYF
>.|TRBV3-1|TRBJ2-1|.
TGTGCCAGCAGCCAAGGGAAATCTAGGGCTAGCGAGTTCTTC
CASSQGKSRASEFF
>TRBD1|TRBV2|TRBJ1-1|.
TGTGCCAGCAGTGGGACAGGGGGGGGGAACACTGAAGCTTTCTTT
CASSGTGGGNTEAFF
>.|TRBV10-3|TRBJ1-4|.
TGTGCCATCAGTGCGTCTGAGGGCCCAACTAATGAAAAACTGTTTTTT
CAISASEGPTNEKLFF
>.|TRBV7-9|TRBJ2-5|many
TGTGCCAGCAGCGGGTTCGGTGGGCCCAGCGACAATGAGCAGTACTTC
CASSGFGGPSDNEQYF
>TRBD1|TRBV20-1|TRBJ1-1|.
TGCAGTGCTAGACCTCCGCCAACAGGGGTGAACACTGAAGCTTTCTTT
CSARPPPTGVNTEAFF
>.|TRBV4-1|TRBJ2-5|few
TGCGCCATCAGCCAAGATTTAGAGACCCAGTACTTC
CAISQDLETQYF
>.|TRBV7-9|TRBJ1-1|few
TGTGCCAGCGCCGGAGGGGCGGCCACTGAAGCTTTCTTT
CASAGGAATEAFF
>TRBD1|TRBV25-1|TRBJ1-2|many
TGTGCCAGTAGACAGGGGGGTAACTATGGCTACACCTTC
CASRQGGNYGYTF
>.|TRBV5-1|TRBJ1-1|.
TGCGCCAGCAGCCGGGACCTCACTGAAGCTTTCTTT
CASSRDLTEAFF
>TRBD1|TRBV6-6|TRBJ1-1|.
TGTGCCAGCAGACAGGGGCTTTTGACTGAAGCTTTCTTT
CASRQGLLTEAFF
>.|TRBV6-2/TRBV6-3|TRBJ2-7|.
TGTGCCAGCAGTTCCCCGTTAAAAGGACAGAGCTACGAGCAGTACTTC
CASSSPLKGQSYEQYF
>.|TRBV4-2|TRBJ2-6|.
TGTGCCAGCAGCCAAATCCCCGTCGGTTCAACCCTCGGGGCCAACGTCCTGACTTTC
CASSQIPVGSTLGANVLTF
>TRBD1|TRBV12-3/TRBV12-4|TRBJ2-1|few
TGTGCCAGCATCCTACCGGGACAGGGGTACAACAATGAGCAGTTCTTC
CASILPGQGYNNEQFF
>TRBD1|TRBV12-3/TRBV12-4|TRBJ1-2|many
TGTGCCAGCAGTTTGGGACAGGGTGCCGGCTACACCTTC
CASSLGQGAGYTF
>.|TRBV6-5|TRBJ2-7|.
TGTGCCAGCAGTTACTCTGGCCGGGGTTTTGGGGGTTACGAGCAGTACTTC
CASSYSGRGFGGYEQYF
>.|TRBV25-1|TRBJ1-1|.
TGTGCCAGCAGGGGATATAACAACACTGAAGCTTTCTTT
CASRGYNNTEAFF
>.|TRBV27|TRBJ2-5|.
TGTGCCAGCAGTTTGTCACTACGGCCTAATGAGCAGTACTTC
CASSLSLRPNEQYF
>.|TRBV29-1|TRBJ1-1|few
TGCAGCGTTGAGTTTAGGGCCGGCCGGGACACTGAAGCTTTCTTT
CSVEFRAGRDTEAFF
>.|TRBV12-3/TRBV12-4|TRBJ2-5|many
TGTGCCAGCAGTAAGGGGATACAAGAGACCCAGTACTTC
CASSKGIQETQYF
>.|TRBV6-2/TRBV6-3|TRBJ2-3|few
TGTGCCAGCAGTTCCCGACGGCCTAGCACAGATACGCAGTATTTT
CASSSRRPSTDTQYF
>.|TRBV6-5|TRBJ1-5|few
TGTGCCAGCAGTTACGTCGGGGGGCAGCCCCAGCATTTT
CASSYVGGQPQHF
>.|TRBV12-3/TRBV12-4|TRBJ1-1|.
TGTGCCAGCAGTCTGAGACAGGCGTTGGGCACTGAAGCTTTCTTT
CASSLRQALGTEAFF
>TRBD2|TRBV4-3|TRBJ2-5|few
TGCGCCAGCAGCCAAGAAGTTTCGGCGGGAGGCCATAATAAAGAGACCCAGTACTTC
CASSQEVSAGGHNKETQYF
>.|TRBV4-1|TRBJ2-1|few
TGCGCCAGCAGCCAAGATGAGGGGCGCGGAAGAAATGAGCAGTTCTTC
CASSQDEGRGRNEQFF
>TRBD1|TRBV20-1|TRBJ2-1|few
TGCAGTGCTAGAGATTTCAAGTATCGGACAGGGGGATACAATGAGCAGTTCTTC
CSARDFKYRTGGYNEQFF
>TRBD1|TRBV19|TRBJ1-2|once
TGTGCCGGTACTATCGGGGACAGCGCTACCAGAGGGGGCTACACCTTC
CAGTIGDSATRGGYTF
>.|TRBV9|TRBJ2-7|few
TGTGCCAGCAGCGTACAGGGAAATGGAAACGAGCAGTACTTC
CASSVQGNGNEQYF
>TRBD1|TRBV4-1|TRBJ2-3|few
TGCGCCAGCAGCCAACAGGGGGTTACGCAGTATTTT
CASSQQGVTQYF
>.|TRBV20-1|TRBJ1-6|few
TGCAGTGCTAGAGTTAACTCGAGGAGTACCTATAATTCACCCCTCCACTTT
CSARVNSRSTYNSPLHF
>.|TRBV9|TRBJ2-1|.
TGTGCCAGCAGCCCAAGGTGGGGGAGGTTGTACGGTGAGCAGTTCTTC
CASSPRWGRLYGEQFF
>TRBD2|TRBV20-1|TRBJ2-7|.
TGCAGTGCCTACCTGGGGGGGTACGAGCAGTACTTC
CSAYLGGYEQYF
>.|TRBV7-9|TRBJ2-2|.
TGTGCCAGCTCGGGGCTTACGAACACCGGGGAGCTGTTTTTT
CASSGLTNTGELFF
>TRBD2|TRBV5-6|TRBJ2-1|few
TGTGCCAGCATCCCGGGACTAGCGGGGGGTGGCAATGAGCAGTTCTTC
CASIPGLAGGGNEQFF
>.|TRBV7-2|TRBJ2-5|.
TGTGCCAGCAGCTTAGGAGGCCTCAATCAAGAGACCCAGTACTTC
CASSLGGLNQETQYF
>TRBD1|TRBV29-1|TRBJ2-7|.
TGCAGCGTTCGTTACGGGACAGGGGCGAGTTCCTACGAGCAGTACTTC
CSVRYGTGASSYEQYF